This T cell receptor beta chain originates from a study of T cell repertoires in ileal Crohn's disease. The data were produced by immunoSEQ multiplex PCR, yet TCRdb's version contains in-frame clones alone and is incomplete. The sample holds fewer than 5,500 clones, approximately 82% seen once. Included were adult ileal or ileocolonic Crohn's patients indicated for ileocolonic resection. Germline loops: CDR1 LNHNV, CDR2 YYDKDF (reference sequence). V gave up 4 bases and J gave up 2 bases; unmatched junction bases: 2. The CDR3 is 15 amino acids. The chain recombines TRBV15 with TRBJ2-2; 9 nucleotides match TRBD2. This TCR was sampled from an adult with Crohn's disease. The sequenced sample was ileal tissue. CDR3 DNA: TGTGCCACCAGCATGACTAGCGGTAACACCGGGGAGCTGTTTTTT. Translating gives CATSMTSGNTGELFF.